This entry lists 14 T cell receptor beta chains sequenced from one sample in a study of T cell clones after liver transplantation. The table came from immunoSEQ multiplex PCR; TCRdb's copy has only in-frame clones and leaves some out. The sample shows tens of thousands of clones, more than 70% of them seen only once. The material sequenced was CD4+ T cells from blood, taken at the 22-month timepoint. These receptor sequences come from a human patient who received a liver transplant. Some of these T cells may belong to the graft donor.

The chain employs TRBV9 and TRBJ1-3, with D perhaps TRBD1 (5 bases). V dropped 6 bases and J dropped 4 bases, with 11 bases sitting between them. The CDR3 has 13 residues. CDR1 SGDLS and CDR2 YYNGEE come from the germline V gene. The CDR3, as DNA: TGTGCCAGCACCGGGACGCCCGGAAACACCATATATTTT. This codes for CASTGTPGNTIYF.

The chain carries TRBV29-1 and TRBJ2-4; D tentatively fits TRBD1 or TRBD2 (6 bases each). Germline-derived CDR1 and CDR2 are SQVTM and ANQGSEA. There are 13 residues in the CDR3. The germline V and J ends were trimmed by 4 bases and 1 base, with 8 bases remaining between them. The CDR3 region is CSVAGAAKNIQYF. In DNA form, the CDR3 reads TGCAGCGTTGCGGGGGCGGCCAAAAACATTCAGTACTTC.

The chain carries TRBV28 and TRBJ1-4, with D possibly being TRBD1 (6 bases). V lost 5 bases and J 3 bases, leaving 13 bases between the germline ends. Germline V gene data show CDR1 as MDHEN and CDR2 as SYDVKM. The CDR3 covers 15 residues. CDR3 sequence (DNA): TGTGCCAGCAGTATCCCAGGGGTTTCTAATGAAAAACTGTTTTTT. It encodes CASSIPGVSNEKLFF.

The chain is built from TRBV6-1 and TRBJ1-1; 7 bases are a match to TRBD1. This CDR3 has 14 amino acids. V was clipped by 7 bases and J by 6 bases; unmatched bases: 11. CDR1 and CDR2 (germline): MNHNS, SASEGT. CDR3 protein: CASTRDSPGAEAFF. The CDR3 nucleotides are TGTGCCAGCACCCGGGACAGCCCCGGGGCTGAAGCTTTCTTT.

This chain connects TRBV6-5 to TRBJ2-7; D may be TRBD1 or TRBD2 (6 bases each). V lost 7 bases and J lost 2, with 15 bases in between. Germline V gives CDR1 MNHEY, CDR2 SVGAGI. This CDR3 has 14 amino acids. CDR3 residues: CASNKDGGAYEQYF. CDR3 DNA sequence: TGTGCCAGCAATAAAGACGGGGGCGCCTACGAGCAGTACTTC.

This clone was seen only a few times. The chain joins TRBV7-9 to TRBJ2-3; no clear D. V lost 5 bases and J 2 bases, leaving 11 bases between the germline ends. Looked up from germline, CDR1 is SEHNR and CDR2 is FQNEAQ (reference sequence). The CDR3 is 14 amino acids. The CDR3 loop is CASSVTAATDTQYF. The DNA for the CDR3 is TGTGCCAGCAGCGTCACAGCCGCCACAGATACGCAGTATTTT.

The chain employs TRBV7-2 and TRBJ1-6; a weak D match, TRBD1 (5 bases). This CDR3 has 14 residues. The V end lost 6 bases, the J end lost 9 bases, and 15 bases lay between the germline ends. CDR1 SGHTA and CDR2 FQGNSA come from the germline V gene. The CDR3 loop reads CASRDQGIGSPLHF. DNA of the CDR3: TGTGCCAGCAGGGATCAGGGTATAGGTTCACCCCTCCACTTT.

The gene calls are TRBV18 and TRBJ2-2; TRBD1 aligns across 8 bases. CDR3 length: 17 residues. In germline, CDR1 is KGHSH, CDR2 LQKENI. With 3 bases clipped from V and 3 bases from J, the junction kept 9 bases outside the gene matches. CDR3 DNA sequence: TGTGCCAGCTCACCCCAGCGGACAGGGTTAGACACCGGGGAGCTGTTTTTT. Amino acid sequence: CASSPQRTGLDTGELFF.

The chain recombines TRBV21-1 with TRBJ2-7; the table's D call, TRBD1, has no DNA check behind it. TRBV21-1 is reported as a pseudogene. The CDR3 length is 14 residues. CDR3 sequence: CASSKGQGAGEQYF. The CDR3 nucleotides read TGTGCCAGCAGCAAAGGGCAGGGGGCGGGTGAGCAGTACTTC.

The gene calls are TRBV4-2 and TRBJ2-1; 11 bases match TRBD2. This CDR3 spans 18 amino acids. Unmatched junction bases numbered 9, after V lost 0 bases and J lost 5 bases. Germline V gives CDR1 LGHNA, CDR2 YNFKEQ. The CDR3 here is CASSQDLAGGSHDNEQFF. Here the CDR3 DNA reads TGTGCCAGCAGCCAAGATCTAGCGGGGGGTTCTCACGACAATGAGCAGTTCTTC.

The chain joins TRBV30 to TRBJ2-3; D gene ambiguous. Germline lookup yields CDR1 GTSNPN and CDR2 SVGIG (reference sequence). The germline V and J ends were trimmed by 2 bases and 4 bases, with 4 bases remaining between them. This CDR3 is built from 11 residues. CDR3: CAWSLADTQYF. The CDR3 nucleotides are TGTGCCTGGAGTTTAGCAGATACGCAGTATTTT.

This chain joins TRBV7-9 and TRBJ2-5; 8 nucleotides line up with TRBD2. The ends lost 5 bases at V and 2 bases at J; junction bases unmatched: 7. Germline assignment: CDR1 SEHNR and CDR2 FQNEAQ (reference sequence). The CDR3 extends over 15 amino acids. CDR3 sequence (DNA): TGTGCCAGCAGCGTAGGTAGCGGGGCACAAGAGACCCAGTACTTC. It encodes CASSVGSGAQETQYF.

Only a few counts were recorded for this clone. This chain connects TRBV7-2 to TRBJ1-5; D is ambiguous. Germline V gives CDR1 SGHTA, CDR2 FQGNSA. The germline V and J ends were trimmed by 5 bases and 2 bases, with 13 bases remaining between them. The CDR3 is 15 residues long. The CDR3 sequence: CASSESQAGNQPQHF. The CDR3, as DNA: TGTGCCAGCAGCGAGTCTCAAGCCGGCAATCAGCCCCAGCATTTT.

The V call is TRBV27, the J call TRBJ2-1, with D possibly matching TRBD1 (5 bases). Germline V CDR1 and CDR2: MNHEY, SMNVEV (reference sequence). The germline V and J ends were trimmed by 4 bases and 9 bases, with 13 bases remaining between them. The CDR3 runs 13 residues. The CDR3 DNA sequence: TGTGCCAGCAGTTCCGCCCCAAGGGGTGAGCAGTTCTTC. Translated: CASSSAPRGEQFF.